This TCR beta chain appears in the sequencing data of a study of blood T cell repertoires in COVID-19. Study summary: The origin of the acute and convalescent COVID-19 samples was the United States, Italy and Spain. Sources were T cells, B-cell-depleted T cells, or PBMCs; the material itself was cDNA or gDNA.

Between the trimmed V and J ends, which lost 6 bases and 0 bases, there was a span of 14 bases. Looked up from germline, CDR1 is SNHLY and CDR2 is FYNNEI. The CDR3 has 16 residues. Authors' data handling: Estimation of nucleated cell counts was performed using reference gene primer amplification. Clones were read by immunoSEQ multiplex PCR, and TCRdb kept only the in-frame ones, dropping some. That table furnishes V, J and clone size, whereas the DNA furnished D and trimming. The sample lists approximately 210,000 clones, about four fifths seen once, with 5.1% in the top ten. The TCR sequence derives from a woman in her seventies with active or convalescent COVID-19. The chain carries TRBV2 and TRBJ1-4; D is perhaps TRBD1 (5 bases). Sequencing was done on a sample of peripheral blood. CDR3 bases: TGTGCCAGCAGAAGGGGCATCGTTGCAACTAATGAAAAACTGTTTTTT. Amino acid sequence: CASRRGIVATNEKLFF.